This T cell receptor beta chain comes out of a study of CD8+CD57+ T cells in acquired aplastic anemia. Study-level findings and limits: For CD8+ Simpson's diversity, patients and controls showed no significant difference.

The study profiled TCR beta VDJ and CDR3 using genomic DNA as template. Using its own MiXCR run on the reads, TCRdb lists one record per CDR3 protein. The sample lists 110,000 or so distinct CDR3 sequences; approximately 50% were seen once. CDR1 and CDR2 from the germline V gene are MNHNS and SASEGT. Losses at the gene ends were 5 bases for V and 5 bases for J; bases not matched to a gene: 6. This CDR3 is built from 13 residues. This clonotype was counted at least ten times. The antigen is undetermined. Only patients with CD8+CD57+ cell expansion on flow cytometry were chosen for sequencing. The receptor's source is a human donor with aplastic anemia. This chain joins TRBV6-1 and TRBJ2-7; 7 nucleotides align to TRBD1. Sequenced sample: sorted CD4+, CD8+, or CD8+CD57+ T cells (not recorded which) from PBMCs. The CDR3 DNA sequence: TGTGCCAGCAGTCTGACAGGGTGGGACGAGCAGTACTTC. Protein: CASSLTGWDEQYF.